These T cell receptor beta chains were read from a single sample in a study of blood T cell repertoires in COVID-19. Sequenced by immunoSEQ multiplex PCR; TCRdb stores in-frame clones only, minus some. This table has 45,000 to 55,000 clones, 87% appearing once. Sample: peripheral blood. The receptor source for this set is a man aged 50 to 59 with active COVID-19. Each CDR3 is given with its conserved first and last residue. A D gene is named only where the DNA matches it firmly. The size field is filled for only some rows; it gives once, few, many or a size class.

abundance: .
len: 16
d_gene: TRBD2
v_gene: TRBV4-3
j_gene: TRBJ2-1
CDR3nt: TGCGCCAGCAGCCAAGATTTCGGCGGGGGGGCCGATGAGCAGTTCTTC
CDR3aa: CASSQDFGGGADEQFF

abundance: once
len: 12
d_gene: .
v_gene: TRBV29-1
j_gene: TRBJ2-5
CDR3nt: TGCAGCGCAATCTGGGGGGTGGAGACCCAGTACTTC
CDR3aa: CSAIWGVETQYF

abundance: .
len: 16
d_gene: .
v_gene: TRBV7-9
j_gene: TRBJ2-3
CDR3nt: TGTGCCAGCAGCTCACAGGACAGCCCTAGCACAGATACGCAGTATTTT
CDR3aa: CASSSQDSPSTDTQYF

abundance: .
len: 15
d_gene: .
v_gene: TRBV19
j_gene: TRBJ1-5
CDR3nt: TGTGCCAGTAGTCCCACCGGGACACAGAATCAGCCCCAGCATTTT
CDR3aa: CASSPTGTQNQPQHF

abundance: .
len: 16
d_gene: TRBD2
v_gene: TRBV5-4
j_gene: TRBJ2-1
CDR3nt: TGTGCCAGCAGCCTAGGGACTAGCGGATCTTACAATGAGCAGTTCTTC
CDR3aa: CASSLGTSGSYNEQFF

abundance: few
len: 16
d_gene: .
v_gene: TRBV15
j_gene: TRBJ2-1
CDR3nt: TGTGCCACCAGCAGTCCCCGCGAGTACCCTAGGAATGAGCAGTTCTTC
CDR3aa: CATSSPREYPRNEQFF

abundance: .
len: 15
d_gene: .
v_gene: TRBV5-1
j_gene: TRBJ1-2
CDR3nt: TGCGCCAGCAGCTTGGCCGCAGGGCTGGACTATGGCTACACCTTC
CDR3aa: CASSLAAGLDYGYTF

abundance: .
len: 19
d_gene: TRBD2
v_gene: TRBV7-3
j_gene: TRBJ2-2
CDR3nt: TGTGCCAGCAGAGTCACCGGGACTAGCGGGAACGCGAACACCGGGGAGCTGTTTTTT
CDR3aa: CASRVTGTSGNANTGELFF

abundance: .
len: 16
d_gene: TRBD2
v_gene: TRBV5-6
j_gene: TRBJ2-3
CDR3nt: TGTGCCAGCAGCCTACTAGCGGCCTCCTTCACAGATACGCAGTATTTT
CDR3aa: CASSLLAASFTDTQYF

abundance: .
len: 15
d_gene: .
v_gene: TRBV5-1
j_gene: TRBJ2-5
CDR3nt: TGCGCCAGCAGCTTGGGAGGAGGGATGCTTAAGACCCAGTACTTC
CDR3aa: CASSLGGGMLKTQYF

abundance: .
len: 16
d_gene: .
v_gene: TRBV18
j_gene: TRBJ1-6
CDR3nt: TGTGCCAGCTCACCACCGGCCAGGGCGGATAATTCACCCCTCCACTTT
CDR3aa: CASSPPARADNSPLHF

abundance: .
len: 16
d_gene: TRBD2
v_gene: TRBV7-2
j_gene: TRBJ2-3
CDR3nt: TGTGCCAGCAGCTTAAATGGCCAGCGGGGGTCAGATACGCAGTATTTT
CDR3aa: CASSLNGQRGSDTQYF

abundance: .
len: 13
d_gene: TRBD1
v_gene: TRBV27
j_gene: TRBJ1-2
CDR3nt: TGTGCCAGCAGTTTTACAGGGGGTGATGGCTACACCTTC
CDR3aa: CASSFTGGDGYTF

abundance: .
len: 15
d_gene: TRBD1
v_gene: TRBV7-8
j_gene: TRBJ2-7
CDR3nt: TGTGCCAGCAGCTCTGACAGGGGGTGGGCCTACGAGCAGTACTTC
CDR3aa: CASSSDRGWAYEQYF

abundance: .
len: 15
d_gene: .
v_gene: TRBV2
j_gene: TRBJ2-1
CDR3nt: TGTGCCAGCAGACCAAAGGACTATTCCTACAATGAGCAGTTCTTC
CDR3aa: CASRPKDYSYNEQFF

abundance: .
len: 18
d_gene: TRBD1
v_gene: TRBV18
j_gene: TRBJ2-7
CDR3nt: TGTGCCAGCTCACCACCGGGACAGGGTTGGGGGGGAGCCTACGAGCAGTACTTC
CDR3aa: CASSPPGQGWGGAYEQYF

abundance: .
len: 16
d_gene: TRBD2
v_gene: TRBV9
j_gene: TRBJ2-2
CDR3nt: TGTGCCAGCAGCGTAGGTAGCGGGGGGGACCCCGGGGAGCTGTTTTTT
CDR3aa: CASSVGSGGDPGELFF

abundance: .
len: 15
d_gene: TRBD1
v_gene: TRBV6-5
j_gene: TRBJ1-5
CDR3nt: TGTGCCAGCTCAAAGTTCCGGGACAGGGCCGAACCCCAGCATTTT
CDR3aa: CASSKFRDRAEPQHF

abundance: .
len: 10
d_gene: .
v_gene: TRBV29-1
j_gene: TRBJ2-1
CDR3nt: TGCAGCGTTGAGGACGGGACTCGGTTCTTC
CDR3aa: CSVEDGTRFF

abundance: .
len: 15
d_gene: .
v_gene: TRBV7-8
j_gene: TRBJ1-1
CDR3nt: TGTGCCAGCAGCCCCGCGAGGAACATGAACACTGAAGCTTTCTTT
CDR3aa: CASSPARNMNTEAFF

abundance: .
len: 15
d_gene: TRBD2
v_gene: TRBV5-4
j_gene: TRBJ2-2
CDR3nt: TGTGCCAGCAGCTGGGTAGCGGGAGGCACCGGGGAGCTGTTTTTT
CDR3aa: CASSWVAGGTGELFF

abundance: .
len: 20
d_gene: .
v_gene: TRBV21-1
j_gene: TRBJ2-7
CDR3nt: TGTGCCAGCAGCAGAAAATTCCCCGGGTCAGACAGGGGCCGTTCTCTCGAGCAGTACTTC
CDR3aa: CASSRKFPGSDRGRSLEQYF

abundance: .
len: 16
d_gene: .
v_gene: TRBV19
j_gene: TRBJ2-3
CDR3nt: TGTGCCAGTAGTTCCTCGTCAGAGGGCCGCACAGATACGCAGTATTTT
CDR3aa: CASSSSSEGRTDTQYF

abundance: .
len: 14
d_gene: TRBD1
v_gene: TRBV27
j_gene: TRBJ2-7
CDR3nt: TGTGCCAGCAGCAGACCGGGACAGGCCTACGAGCAGTACTTC
CDR3aa: CASSRPGQAYEQYF

abundance: .
len: 12
d_gene: .
v_gene: TRBV12-3/TRBV12-4
j_gene: TRBJ2-1
CDR3nt: TGTGCCAGCAGTCCACTAGTGGATGAGCAGTTCTTC
CDR3aa: CASSPLVDEQFF

abundance: once
len: 15
d_gene: .
v_gene: TRBV7-8
j_gene: TRBJ1-1
CDR3nt: TGTGCCAGCAGCTTAGTAACAGGGACGAACACTGAAGCTTTCTTT
CDR3aa: CASSLVTGTNTEAFF

abundance: .
len: 15
d_gene: TRBD1
v_gene: TRBV5-6
j_gene: TRBJ1-1
CDR3nt: TGTGCCAGCAGCCTCTTCGGGACAGCGAACACTGAAGCTTTCTTT
CDR3aa: CASSLFGTANTEAFF

abundance: .
len: 15
d_gene: .
v_gene: TRBV6-2/TRBV6-3
j_gene: TRBJ2-2
CDR3nt: TGTGCCAGCAGTTACCTTAGCGGGAACACCGGGGAGCTGTTTTTT
CDR3aa: CASSYLSGNTGELFF

abundance: .
len: 16
d_gene: TRBD1
v_gene: TRBV5-1
j_gene: TRBJ2-6
CDR3nt: TGCGCCAGCAGACCGACAGGGTTAGCTGGGGCCAACGTCCTGACTTTC
CDR3aa: CASRPTGLAGANVLTF

abundance: .
len: 16
d_gene: TRBD2
v_gene: TRBV24-1
j_gene: TRBJ2-3
CDR3nt: TGTGCCACCAGTGATTTGCCTAGCGGGAGATTCCATACGCAGTATTTT
CDR3aa: CATSDLPSGRFHTQYF

abundance: .
len: 13
d_gene: .
v_gene: TRBV5-1
j_gene: TRBJ1-1
CDR3nt: TGCGCCAGCAGCTCGAATTCGGGCACTGAAGCTTTCTTT
CDR3aa: CASSSNSGTEAFF

abundance: .
len: 17
d_gene: .
v_gene: TRBV9
j_gene: TRBJ2-1
CDR3nt: TGTGCCAGCAGCGTAGTGGGCCCAGGGTACGGCTACAATGAGCAGTTCTTC
CDR3aa: CASSVVGPGYGYNEQFF

abundance: .
len: 16
d_gene: .
v_gene: TRBV5-5
j_gene: TRBJ2-3
CDR3nt: TGTGCCAGCAGCGGACAGATTTTCTCTAGCACAGATACGCAGTATTTT
CDR3aa: CASSGQIFSSTDTQYF

abundance: once
len: 13
d_gene: .
v_gene: TRBV7-9
j_gene: TRBJ1-2
CDR3nt: TGTGCCAGCAGCCTAGAAGGGGATTATGGCTACACCTTC
CDR3aa: CASSLEGDYGYTF

abundance: once
len: 11
d_gene: TRBD1
v_gene: TRBV28
j_gene: TRBJ1-1
CDR3nt: TGTGTCACAGGGGGGCTCACTGAAGCTTTCTTT
CDR3aa: CVTGGLTEAFF

abundance: .
len: 15
d_gene: TRBD1
v_gene: TRBV7-8
j_gene: TRBJ1-4
CDR3nt: TGTGCCAGCAGCCCCACCCAGGGGGCTAGAGAAAAACTGTTTTTT
CDR3aa: CASSPTQGAREKLFF

abundance: .
len: 16
d_gene: TRBD2
v_gene: TRBV28
j_gene: TRBJ2-1
CDR3nt: TGTGCCAGCACTTCCCTGACTAGCGGGGGGCCGAGGGAGCAGTTCTTC
CDR3aa: CASTSLTSGGPREQFF

abundance: .
len: 14
d_gene: .
v_gene: TRBV18
j_gene: TRBJ2-2
CDR3nt: TGTGCCAGCTCACAGGGGGCGAACACCGGGGAGCTGTTTTTT
CDR3aa: CASSQGANTGELFF

abundance: .
len: 17
d_gene: .
v_gene: TRBV9
j_gene: TRBJ2-1
CDR3nt: TGTGCCAGCAGCCCTCGATTCGGGGGAGGAATGGGAAATGAGCAGTTCTTC
CDR3aa: CASSPRFGGGMGNEQFF

abundance: .
len: 17
d_gene: TRBD1
v_gene: TRBV4-1
j_gene: TRBJ1-6
CDR3nt: TGCGCCAGCAGCCAAGAGGAGCGGACAGGGAATAATTCACCCCTCCACTTT
CDR3aa: CASSQEERTGNNSPLHF

abundance: .
len: 14
d_gene: TRBD1
v_gene: TRBV7-2
j_gene: TRBJ1-1
CDR3nt: TGTGCCAGCAGCCCCAGGGGGATGAACACTGAAGCTTTCTTT
CDR3aa: CASSPRGMNTEAFF

abundance: .
len: 13
d_gene: .
v_gene: TRBV5-4
j_gene: TRBJ2-7
CDR3nt: TGTGCCAGCGGACGGGACTCGAACTACGAGCAGTACTTC
CDR3aa: CASGRDSNYEQYF

abundance: .
len: 18
d_gene: .
v_gene: TRBV6-2/TRBV6-3
j_gene: TRBJ1-1
CDR3nt: TGTGCCAGCAGTTCCTTCGGGGGGGCGTTGGATGGTAGCACTGAAGCTTTCTTT
CDR3aa: CASSSFGGALDGSTEAFF

abundance: .
len: 15
d_gene: .
v_gene: TRBV19
j_gene: TRBJ2-1
CDR3nt: TGTGCCAGTAGTATAGGCAGCGGATTTGAGAATGAGCAGTTCTTC
CDR3aa: CASSIGSGFENEQFF

abundance: .
len: 16
d_gene: TRBD2
v_gene: TRBV3-1/TRBV3-2
j_gene: TRBJ2-7
CDR3nt: TGTGCCAGCAGCCAACGTACCAGCGGGAGCTCCTACGAGCAGTACTTC
CDR3aa: CASSQRTSGSSYEQYF

abundance: .
len: 16
d_gene: TRBD2
v_gene: TRBV18
j_gene: TRBJ2-7
CDR3nt: TGTGCCAGCTCAACAAGTCTAGCGGGCCTCGGGTACGAGCAGTACTTC
CDR3aa: CASSTSLAGLGYEQYF

abundance: .
len: 14
d_gene: .
v_gene: TRBV9
j_gene: TRBJ1-6
CDR3nt: TGTGCCAGCAGCGTAGGGGGGGTCGGTTCACCCCTCCACTTT
CDR3aa: CASSVGGVGSPLHF

abundance: .
len: 16
d_gene: TRBD1
v_gene: TRBV9
j_gene: TRBJ1-4
CDR3nt: TGTGCCAGCAGCCCCGGAGGGAAGGGGGCCACGGAAAAACTGTTTTTT
CDR3aa: CASSPGGKGATEKLFF

abundance: .
len: 17
d_gene: .
v_gene: TRBV5-1
j_gene: TRBJ2-1
CDR3nt: TGCGCCAGCAGAGAGGGGGTCCAGCGCTCCGAACACAATGAGCAGTTCTTC
CDR3aa: CASREGVQRSEHNEQFF

abundance: .
len: 17
d_gene: TRBD2
v_gene: TRBV6-2/TRBV6-3
j_gene: TRBJ2-1
CDR3nt: TGTGCCAGCAGCTCTCGGACTAGCGGTTTGACCTACAATGAGCAGTTCTTC
CDR3aa: CASSSRTSGLTYNEQFF

abundance: .
len: 14
d_gene: .
v_gene: TRBV9
j_gene: TRBJ2-3
CDR3nt: TGTGCCAGCAGCGTAGGGGGGGTAGTGGATACGCAGTATTTT
CDR3aa: CASSVGGVVDTQYF

abundance: .
len: 13
d_gene: .
v_gene: TRBV6-5
j_gene: TRBJ2-1
CDR3nt: TGTGCCACCTTCTCGACAGTTTACAATGAGCAGTTCTTC
CDR3aa: CATFSTVYNEQFF

abundance: .
len: 12
d_gene: TRBD1
v_gene: TRBV19
j_gene: TRBJ1-2
CDR3nt: TGTGCCAGTAAAGAGGGGGCTTATGGCTACACCTTC
CDR3aa: CASKEGAYGYTF

abundance: .
len: 15
d_gene: TRBD1
v_gene: TRBV10-3
j_gene: TRBJ1-6
CDR3nt: TGTGCCATCAGTGGGCTTGACAGGGGGAATTCACCCCTCCACTTT
CDR3aa: CAISGLDRGNSPLHF

abundance: .
len: 14
d_gene: TRBD1
v_gene: TRBV19
j_gene: TRBJ2-2
CDR3nt: TGTGCCACCCGAGGGACAGGGATTGCCGGGGAGCTGTTTTTT
CDR3aa: CATRGTGIAGELFF